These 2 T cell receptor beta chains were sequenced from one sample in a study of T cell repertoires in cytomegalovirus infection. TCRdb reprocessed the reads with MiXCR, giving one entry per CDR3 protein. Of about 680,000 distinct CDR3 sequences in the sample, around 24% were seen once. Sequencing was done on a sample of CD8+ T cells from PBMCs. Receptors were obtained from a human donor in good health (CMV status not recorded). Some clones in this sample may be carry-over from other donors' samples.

The CDR3: CASSLGGYFHEQYV. The CDR3 DNA is TGTGCCAGCAGTTTAGGCGGGTACTTCCACGAGCAGTACGTC. This chain connects TRBV28 to TRBJ2-7; D may be TRBD2 (5 bases). Trimming stripped 2 bases from V and 5 bases from J, with 13 bases between. The CDR3 runs to 14 residues. Germline V lookup: CDR1 MDHEN, CDR2 SYDVKM.

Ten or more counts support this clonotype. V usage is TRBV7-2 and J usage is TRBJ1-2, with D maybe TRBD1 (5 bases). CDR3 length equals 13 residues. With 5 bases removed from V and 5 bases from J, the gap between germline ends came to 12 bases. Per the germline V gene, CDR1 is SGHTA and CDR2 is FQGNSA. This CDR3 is CASSHTGGYGYTF. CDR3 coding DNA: TGTGCCAGCAGCCACACGGGGGGATATGGCTACACCTTC.